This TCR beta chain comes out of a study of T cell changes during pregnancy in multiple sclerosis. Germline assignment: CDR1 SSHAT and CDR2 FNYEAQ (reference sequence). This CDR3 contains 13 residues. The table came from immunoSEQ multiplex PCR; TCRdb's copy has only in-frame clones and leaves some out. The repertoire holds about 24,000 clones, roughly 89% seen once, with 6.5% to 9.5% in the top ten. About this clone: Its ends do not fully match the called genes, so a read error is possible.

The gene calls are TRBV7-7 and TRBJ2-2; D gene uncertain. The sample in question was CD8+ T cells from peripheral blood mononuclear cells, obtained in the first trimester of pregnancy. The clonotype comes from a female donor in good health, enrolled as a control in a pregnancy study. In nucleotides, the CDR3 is TGTGCTAGCAGCGACCGCCTGCGGGGGGAGCTGTTTTTT. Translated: CASSDRLRGELFF.